This is a list of T cell receptor beta chains from one sample in a study of shared clonotypes between healthy human individuals. Measured with immunoSEQ multiplex PCR; TCRdb has only the in-frame clones, and not every one. Among around 200,000 clones listed, approximately 70% were seen once. The sample comprised memory CD4+ T cells sorted from blood. These receptors originate from a man aged 30-40 years in good health. Each CDR3 is given with its conserved first and last residue. The D gene is left open where the match is weak.

j_call: TRBJ2-3
d_call: NA
v_call: TRBV2
cdr3_aa: CASSERRSTDTQYF

j_call: TRBJ2-7
d_call: TRBD1
v_call: TRBV5-1
cdr3_aa: CASSLATGQGRSEQYF

j_call: TRBJ2-1
d_call: NA
v_call: TRBV10-1
cdr3_aa: CASSESRASQFF

j_call: TRBJ2-7
d_call: TRBD1
v_call: TRBV28
cdr3_aa: CASISQGRAHEQYF

j_call: TRBJ2-7
d_call: NA
v_call: TRBV6-5
cdr3_aa: CASSYLYGTYEQYF

j_call: TRBJ2-5
d_call: NA
v_call: TRBV5-1
cdr3_aa: CASSEQQETQYF

j_call: TRBJ2-1
d_call: NA
v_call: TRBV30
cdr3_aa: CAWLVAASYNEQFF

j_call: TRBJ2-5
d_call: NA
v_call: TRBV10-3
cdr3_aa: CAIGEQGYF

j_call: TRBJ2-6
d_call: NA
v_call: TRBV7-2
cdr3_aa: CASSPPKGSSGANVLTF

j_call: TRBJ1-2
d_call: TRBD1
v_call: TRBV7-8
cdr3_aa: CASSLGTGGVYGYTF

j_call: TRBJ2-1
d_call: NA
v_call: TRBV5-1
cdr3_aa: CASSSWTTDNNEQFF

j_call: TRBJ2-1
d_call: TRBD2
v_call: TRBV19
cdr3_aa: CASSPSRGLALNEQFF

j_call: TRBJ2-2
d_call: NA
v_call: TRBV11-2
cdr3_aa: CASSSGHLTGELFF

j_call: TRBJ1-1
d_call: NA
v_call: TRBV11-2
cdr3_aa: CASSLYGGAMNTEAFF

j_call: TRBJ1-1
d_call: TRBD1
v_call: TRBV18
cdr3_aa: CASSGTGPQAFF

j_call: TRBJ2-5
d_call: NA
v_call: TRBV13
cdr3_aa: CASSRRTSKETQYF

j_call: TRBJ2-5
d_call: NA
v_call: TRBV5-4
cdr3_aa: CASRDTGKTQETQYF

j_call: TRBJ2-3
d_call: TRBD2
v_call: TRBV7-3
cdr3_aa: CASSPVAGSTDTQYF

j_call: TRBJ2-6
d_call: TRBD1
v_call: TRBV28
cdr3_aa: CASTRWAGGSGANVLTF

j_call: TRBJ1-2
d_call: NA
v_call: TRBV28
cdr3_aa: CASSPTGASKGYTF

j_call: TRBJ2-1
d_call: NA
v_call: TRBV27
cdr3_aa: CASSSPRPEGGNEQFF

j_call: TRBJ1-5
d_call: NA
v_call: TRBV2
cdr3_aa: CASNLNRENQPQHF

j_call: TRBJ1-1
d_call: NA
v_call: TRBV6-5
cdr3_aa: CASTQGTEAFF

j_call: TRBJ1-4
d_call: TRBD1
v_call: TRBV11-2
cdr3_aa: CASSPGQYNEKLFF

j_call: TRBJ2-1
d_call: TRBD2
v_call: TRBV28
cdr3_aa: CASSLAGVGYNEQFF

j_call: TRBJ2-7
d_call: NA
v_call: TRBV2
cdr3_aa: CASSESLGEQYF

j_call: TRBJ2-5
d_call: TRBD1
v_call: TRBV18
cdr3_aa: CASSPLTGREETQYF

j_call: TRBJ2-3
d_call: TRBD2
v_call: TRBV6-5
cdr3_aa: CASKGLAGGDTQYF

j_call: TRBJ1-2
d_call: TRBD1
v_call: TRBV5-6
cdr3_aa: CASSLDRGFKGYTF

j_call: TRBJ2-1
d_call: TRBD1
v_call: TRBV5-6
cdr3_aa: CASSRDRANEQFF

j_call: TRBJ1-2
d_call: TRBD1
v_call: TRBV7-2
cdr3_aa: CASSFEGASHGYTF

j_call: TRBJ1-1
d_call: TRBD1
v_call: TRBV28
cdr3_aa: CASRDRYTEAFF

j_call: TRBJ1-1
d_call: NA
v_call: TRBV7-2
cdr3_aa: CASSLMRVGSANTEAFF

j_call: TRBJ2-6
d_call: TRBD2
v_call: TRBV11-2
cdr3_aa: CASSSRLAGVVGANVLTF

j_call: TRBJ2-3
d_call: NA
v_call: TRBV5-5
cdr3_aa: CASSHSSTDTQYF

j_call: TRBJ2-7
d_call: NA
v_call: TRBV5-4
cdr3_aa: CASSLIQGGRYEQYF

j_call: TRBJ2-7
d_call: NA
v_call: TRBV2
cdr3_aa: CASSEPGDEQYF

j_call: TRBJ2-7
d_call: TRBD2
v_call: TRBV29-1
cdr3_aa: CSVGPGRREQYF

j_call: TRBJ2-5
d_call: NA
v_call: TRBV5-1
cdr3_aa: CASSLTNQETQYF

j_call: TRBJ2-7
d_call: NA
v_call: TRBV5-6
cdr3_aa: CASRERGGYEQYF

j_call: TRBJ2-3
d_call: NA
v_call: TRBV7-9
cdr3_aa: CASSTRGPDTQYF

j_call: TRBJ2-7
d_call: TRBD1
v_call: TRBV23-1
cdr3_aa: CASSQPNFLRDREVPPTF

j_call: TRBJ1-5
d_call: TRBD1
v_call: TRBV2
cdr3_aa: CASSGTGSNQPQHF

j_call: TRBJ2-5
d_call: NA
v_call: TRBV15
cdr3_aa: CATSRDRGQETQYF